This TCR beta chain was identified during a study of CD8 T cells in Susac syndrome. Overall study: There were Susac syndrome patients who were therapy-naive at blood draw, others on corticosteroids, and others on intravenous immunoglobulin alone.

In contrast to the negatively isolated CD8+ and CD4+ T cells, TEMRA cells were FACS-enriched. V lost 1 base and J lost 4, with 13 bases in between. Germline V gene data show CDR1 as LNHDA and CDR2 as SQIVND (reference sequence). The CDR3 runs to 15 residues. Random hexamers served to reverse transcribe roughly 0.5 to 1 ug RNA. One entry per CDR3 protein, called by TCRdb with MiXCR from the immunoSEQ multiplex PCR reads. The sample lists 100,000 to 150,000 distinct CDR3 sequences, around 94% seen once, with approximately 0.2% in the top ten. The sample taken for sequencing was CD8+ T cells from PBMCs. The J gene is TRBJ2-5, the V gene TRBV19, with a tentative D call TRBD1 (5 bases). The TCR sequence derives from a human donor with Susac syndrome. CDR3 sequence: CASSIAGQKIETQYF. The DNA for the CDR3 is TGTGCCAGTAGTATAGCCGGACAAAAGATAGAGACCCAGTACTTC.